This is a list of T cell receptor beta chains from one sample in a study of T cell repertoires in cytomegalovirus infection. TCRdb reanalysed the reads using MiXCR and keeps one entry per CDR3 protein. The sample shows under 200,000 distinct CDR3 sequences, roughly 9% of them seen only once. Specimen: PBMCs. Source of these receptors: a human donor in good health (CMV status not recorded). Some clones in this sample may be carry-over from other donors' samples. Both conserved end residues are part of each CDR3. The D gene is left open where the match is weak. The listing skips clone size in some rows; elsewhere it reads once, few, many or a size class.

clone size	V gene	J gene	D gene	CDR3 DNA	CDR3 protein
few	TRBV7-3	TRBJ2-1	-	TGTGCCAGCAGCGCCTTGGAATTTGTAACGGGAGTGTACAATGAGCAGTTCTTC	CASSALEFVTGVYNEQFF
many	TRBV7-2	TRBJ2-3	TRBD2	TGTGCCAGCAGCCCCCATCTGGCGCGGGGGGGCCTAGCTACGCAGTATTTT	CASSPHLARGGLATQYF
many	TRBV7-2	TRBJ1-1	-	TGTGCCAGCAGCTTAGCTCACAGGTTGAACACTGAAGCTTTCTTT	CASSLAHRLNTEAFF
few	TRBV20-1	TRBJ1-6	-	TGCAGTGCTATGGCAGGGGCTCTGCCGGGGGGTTCACCCCTCCACTTT	CSAMAGALPGGSPLHF
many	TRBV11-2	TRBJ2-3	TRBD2	TGTGCCAGCGGATCGACTAGCGGGGACACGCAGTATTTT	CASGSTSGDTQYF
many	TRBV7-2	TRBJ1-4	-	TGTGCCAGCAGCTTAAAAGTCCGCGAAAAACTGTTTTTT	CASSLKVREKLFF
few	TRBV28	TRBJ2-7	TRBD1	TGTGCCAGCAGTTCCTCCGGGACAGGGGGGGGCGAGCAGTACTTC	CASSSSGTGGGEQYF
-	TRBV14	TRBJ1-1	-	TGTGCCAGCAGCAAAGGGGAGGTCTGGAATAGACAGAACACTGAAGCTTTCTTT	CASSKGEVWNRQNTEAFF
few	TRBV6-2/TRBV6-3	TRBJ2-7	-	TGTGCCAGCAGATCTCCGGGACCCCCCTACGAGCAGTACTTC	CASRSPGPPYEQYF
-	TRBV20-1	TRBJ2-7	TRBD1	TGCAGTGCTAAACTGAGACAGGGCTACGAGCAGTACTTC	CSAKLRQGYEQYF
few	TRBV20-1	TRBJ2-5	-	TGCAGTGCTAGTTTTGCCGGGGGGCGTAAAGAGACCCAGTACTTC	CSASFAGGRKETQYF
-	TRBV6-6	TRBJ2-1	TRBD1	TGTGCCAGCAGTTACTCTCAGGGGGTCGTGTTCTTC	CASSYSQGVVFF
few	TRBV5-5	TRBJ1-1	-	TGTGCCAGCAGCTCAACAGGGATGGGCACTGAAGCTTTCTTT	CASSSTGMGTEAFF